This T cell receptor beta chain was found in a study of cytomegalovirus exposure and HLA in healthy donors. Findings and limits, study-wide: The classifier was said to identify cytomegalovirus status with high specificity and sensitivity. The study designated 160 or so TCR beta chains cytomegalovirus-associated. Usually a TCR sequence was rare, but some public TCRs were found in many donors.

Comment on this clone: The antigen is not known.

The CDR3 totals 13 residues. The germline V gene encodes CDR1 GTSNPN and CDR2 SVGIG (reference sequence). J was trimmed by 7 bases and V by 0 bases; bases with no gene match: 6. The study drew the donors from its roughly 120-subject validation cohort, separate from the approximately 700-subject first cohort. Clones were sequenced by immunoSEQ multiplex PCR, and TCRdb holds only the in-frame ones, with some missing. The data show tens of thousands of clones, with around 94% seen just once and under 3% held by the top ten. The chain uses TRBV30 and TRBJ2-7, with 7 bases fitting TRBD1. Source material: PBMCs. This receptor was obtained from a man aged 18 to 30 in good health and CMV-seronegative. The CDR3 nucleotides read TGTGCCTGGAGTGTACAGGGGTTCGGGGAGCAGTACTTC. It is translated as CAWSVQGFGEQYF.